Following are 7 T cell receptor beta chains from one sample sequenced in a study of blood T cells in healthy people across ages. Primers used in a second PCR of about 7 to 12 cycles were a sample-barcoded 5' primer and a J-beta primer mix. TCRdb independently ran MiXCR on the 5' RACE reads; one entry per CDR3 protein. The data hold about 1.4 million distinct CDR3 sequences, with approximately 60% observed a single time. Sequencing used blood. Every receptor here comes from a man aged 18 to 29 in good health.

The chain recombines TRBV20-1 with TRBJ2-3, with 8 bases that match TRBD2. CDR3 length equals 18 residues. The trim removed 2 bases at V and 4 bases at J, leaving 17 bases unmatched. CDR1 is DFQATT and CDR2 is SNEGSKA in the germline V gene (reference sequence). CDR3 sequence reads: CSARKSLSLSGVADTQYF. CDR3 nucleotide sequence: TGCAGTGCTAGAAAGTCACTGAGCCTTAGCGGGGTAGCAGATACGCAGTATTTT.

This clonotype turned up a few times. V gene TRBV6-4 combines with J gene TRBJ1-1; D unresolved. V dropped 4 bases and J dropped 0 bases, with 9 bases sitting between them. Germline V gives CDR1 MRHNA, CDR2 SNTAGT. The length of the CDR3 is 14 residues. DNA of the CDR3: TGTGCCAGCAGTGCTACCGCCATGAACACTGAAGCTTTCTTT. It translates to CASSATAMNTEAFF.

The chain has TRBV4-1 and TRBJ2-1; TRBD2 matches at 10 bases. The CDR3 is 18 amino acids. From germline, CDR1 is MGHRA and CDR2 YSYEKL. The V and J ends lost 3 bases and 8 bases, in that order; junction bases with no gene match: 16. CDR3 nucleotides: TGCGCCAGCAGCCATCCCAGGAGTAGCGGGAGGATGGTCGATGAGCAGTTCTTC. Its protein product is CASSHPRSSGRMVDEQFF.

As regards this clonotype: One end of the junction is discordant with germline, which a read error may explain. Here the CDR3 reads CANSPLAGARYEQYF. The DNA of the CDR3 is TGTGCCAACAGTCCTCTAGCGGGAGCTCGGTACGAGCAGTACTTC. V gene TRBV12-3 or TRBV12-4 combines with J gene TRBJ2-7, with 10 bases matching TRBD2. The CDR3 sequence is 15 residues long.

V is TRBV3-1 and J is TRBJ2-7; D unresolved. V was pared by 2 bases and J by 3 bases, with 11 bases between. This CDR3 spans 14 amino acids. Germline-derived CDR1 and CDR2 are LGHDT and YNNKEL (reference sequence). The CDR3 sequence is CASSQRRPYYEQYF. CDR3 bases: TGTGCCAGCAGCCAACGAAGACCATACTACGAGCAGTACTTC.

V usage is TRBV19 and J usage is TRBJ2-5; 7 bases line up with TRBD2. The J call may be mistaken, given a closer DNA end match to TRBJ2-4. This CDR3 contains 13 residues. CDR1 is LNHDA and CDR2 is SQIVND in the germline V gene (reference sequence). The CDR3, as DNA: TGTGCCAGTAGTAGGGGAGGGAGGAACATTCAGTACTTC. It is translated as CASSRGGRNIQYF.

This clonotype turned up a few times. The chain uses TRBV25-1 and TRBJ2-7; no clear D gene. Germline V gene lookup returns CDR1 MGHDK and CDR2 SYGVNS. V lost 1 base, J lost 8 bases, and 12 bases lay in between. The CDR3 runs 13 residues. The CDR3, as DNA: TGTGCCAGCAGTGAATTTGGAACTGACAAGCAGTACTTC. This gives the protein CASSEFGTDKQYF.